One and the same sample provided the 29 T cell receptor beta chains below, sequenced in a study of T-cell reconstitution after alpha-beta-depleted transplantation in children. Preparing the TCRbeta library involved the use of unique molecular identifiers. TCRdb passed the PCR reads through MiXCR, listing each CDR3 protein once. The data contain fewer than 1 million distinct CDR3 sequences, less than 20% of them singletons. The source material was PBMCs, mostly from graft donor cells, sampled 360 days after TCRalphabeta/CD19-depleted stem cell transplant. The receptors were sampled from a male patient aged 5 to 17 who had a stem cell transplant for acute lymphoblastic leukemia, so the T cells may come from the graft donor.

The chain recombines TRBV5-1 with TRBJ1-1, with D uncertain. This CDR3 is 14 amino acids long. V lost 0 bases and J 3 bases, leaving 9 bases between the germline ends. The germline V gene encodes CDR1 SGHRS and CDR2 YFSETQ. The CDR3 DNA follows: TGCGCCAGCAGCTTGGGGGCAAGCTACACTGAAGCTTTCTTT. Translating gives CASSLGASYTEAFF.

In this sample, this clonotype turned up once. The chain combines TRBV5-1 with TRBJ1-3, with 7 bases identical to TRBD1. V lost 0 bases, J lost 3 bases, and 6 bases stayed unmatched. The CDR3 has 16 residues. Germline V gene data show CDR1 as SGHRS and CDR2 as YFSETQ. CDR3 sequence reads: CASSLAGTEFGNTIYF. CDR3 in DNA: TGCGCCAGCAGCTTGGCCGGGACAGAGTTTGGAAACACCATATATTTT.

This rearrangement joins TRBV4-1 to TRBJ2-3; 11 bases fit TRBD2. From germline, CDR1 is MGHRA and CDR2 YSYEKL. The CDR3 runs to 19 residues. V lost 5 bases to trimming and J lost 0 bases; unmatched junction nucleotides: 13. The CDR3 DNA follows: TGCGCCAGCAGCTTTCGCGCACGACTAGCGGGGTCTAGCACAGATACGCAGTATTTT. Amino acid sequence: CASSFRARLAGSSTDTQYF.

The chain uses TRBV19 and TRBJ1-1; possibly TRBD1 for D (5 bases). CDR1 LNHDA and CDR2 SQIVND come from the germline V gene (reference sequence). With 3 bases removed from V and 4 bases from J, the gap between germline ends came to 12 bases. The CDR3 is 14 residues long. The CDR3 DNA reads TGTGCCAGTAGTATCGCGACGGGGGGCACTGAAGCTTTCTTT. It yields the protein CASSIATGGTEAFF. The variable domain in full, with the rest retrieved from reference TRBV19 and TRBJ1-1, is DGGITQSPKYLFRKEGQNVTLSCEQNLNHDAMYWYRQDPGQGLRLIYYSQIVNDFQKGDIAEGYSVSREKKESFPLTVTSAQKNPTAFYLCASSIATGGTEAFFGQGTRLTVV.

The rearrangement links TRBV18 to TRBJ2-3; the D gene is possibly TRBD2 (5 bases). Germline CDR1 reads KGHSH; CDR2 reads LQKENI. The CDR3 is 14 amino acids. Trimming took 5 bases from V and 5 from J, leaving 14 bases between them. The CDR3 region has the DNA TGTGCCAGCTCATCTCTGGGAGTGGGAGATACGCAGTATTTT. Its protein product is CASSSLGVGDTQYF.

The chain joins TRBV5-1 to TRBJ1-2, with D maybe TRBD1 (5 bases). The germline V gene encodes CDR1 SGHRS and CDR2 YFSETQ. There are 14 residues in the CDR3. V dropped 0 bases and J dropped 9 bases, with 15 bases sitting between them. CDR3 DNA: TGCGCCAGCAGCTTGGTCCTCAGGCAGGGTAGCTACACCTTC. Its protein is CASSLVLRQGSYTF. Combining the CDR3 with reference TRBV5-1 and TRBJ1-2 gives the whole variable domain KAGVTQTPRYLIKTRGQQVTLSCSPISGHRSVSWYQQTPGQGLQFLFEYFSETQRNKGNFPGRFSGRQFSNSRSEMNVSTLELGDSALYLCASSLVLRQGSYTFGSGTRLTVV.

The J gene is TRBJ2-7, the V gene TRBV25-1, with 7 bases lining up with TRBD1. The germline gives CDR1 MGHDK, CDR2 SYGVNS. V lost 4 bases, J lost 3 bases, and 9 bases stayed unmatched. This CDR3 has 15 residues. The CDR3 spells CASSASRQGGYEQYF. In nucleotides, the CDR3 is TGTGCCAGCAGTGCAAGCCGACAGGGCGGCTACGAGCAGTACTTC.

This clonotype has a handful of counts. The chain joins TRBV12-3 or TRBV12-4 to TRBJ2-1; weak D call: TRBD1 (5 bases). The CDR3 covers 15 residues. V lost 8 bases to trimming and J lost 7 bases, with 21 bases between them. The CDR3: CASEDSPLRGNEQFF. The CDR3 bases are TGTGCCAGCGAAGATAGCCCATTAAGGGGTAATGAGCAGTTCTTC.

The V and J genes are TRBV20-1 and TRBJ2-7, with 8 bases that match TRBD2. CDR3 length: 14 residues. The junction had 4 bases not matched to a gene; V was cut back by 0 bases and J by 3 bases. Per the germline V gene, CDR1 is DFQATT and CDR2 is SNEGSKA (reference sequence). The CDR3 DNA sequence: TGCAGTGCTAGAGAAACGGGAGGGCGCTACGAGCAGTACTTC. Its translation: CSARETGGRYEQYF.

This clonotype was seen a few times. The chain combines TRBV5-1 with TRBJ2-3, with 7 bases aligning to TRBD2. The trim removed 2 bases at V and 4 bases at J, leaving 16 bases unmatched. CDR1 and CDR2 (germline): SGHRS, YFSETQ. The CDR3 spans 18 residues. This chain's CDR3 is CASSFLLGVAGVADTQYF. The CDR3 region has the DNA TGCGCCAGCAGCTTCCTTTTGGGAGTTGCGGGAGTCGCAGATACGCAGTATTTT.

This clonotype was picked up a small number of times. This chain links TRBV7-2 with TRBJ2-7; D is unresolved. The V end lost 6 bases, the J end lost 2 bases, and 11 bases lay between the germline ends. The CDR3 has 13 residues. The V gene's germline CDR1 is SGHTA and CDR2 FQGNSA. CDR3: CASSSDPAYEQYF. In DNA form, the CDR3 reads TGTGCCAGCAGTTCGGACCCAGCCTACGAGCAGTACTTC.

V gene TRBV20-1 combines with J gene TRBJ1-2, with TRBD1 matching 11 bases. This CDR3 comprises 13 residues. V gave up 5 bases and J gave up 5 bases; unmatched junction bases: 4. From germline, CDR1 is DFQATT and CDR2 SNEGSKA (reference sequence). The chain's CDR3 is CSAVGQGAYGYTF. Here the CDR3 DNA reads TGCAGTGCTGTCGGACAGGGGGCGTATGGCTACACCTTC.

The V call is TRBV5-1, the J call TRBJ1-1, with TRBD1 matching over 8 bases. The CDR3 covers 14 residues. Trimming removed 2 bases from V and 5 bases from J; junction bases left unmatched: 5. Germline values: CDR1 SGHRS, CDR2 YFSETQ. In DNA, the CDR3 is TGCGCCAGCAGCTTCACAGGGGGGTGGACTGAAGCTTTCTTT. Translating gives CASSFTGGWTEAFF.

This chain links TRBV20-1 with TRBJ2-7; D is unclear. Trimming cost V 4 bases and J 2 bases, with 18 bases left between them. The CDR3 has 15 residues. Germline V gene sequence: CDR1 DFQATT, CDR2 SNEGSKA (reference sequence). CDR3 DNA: TGCAGTGCTATGGGCCGGGCGGAAAACCCCTACGAGCAGTACTTC. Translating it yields CSAMGRAENPYEQYF.

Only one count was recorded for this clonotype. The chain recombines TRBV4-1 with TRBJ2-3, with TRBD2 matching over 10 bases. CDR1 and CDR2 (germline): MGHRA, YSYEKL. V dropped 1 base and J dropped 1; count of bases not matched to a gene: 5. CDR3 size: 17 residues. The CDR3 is CASSQVTSGMGTDTQYF. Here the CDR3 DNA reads TGCGCCAGCAGCCAAGTAACTAGCGGGATGGGCACAGATACGCAGTATTTT.

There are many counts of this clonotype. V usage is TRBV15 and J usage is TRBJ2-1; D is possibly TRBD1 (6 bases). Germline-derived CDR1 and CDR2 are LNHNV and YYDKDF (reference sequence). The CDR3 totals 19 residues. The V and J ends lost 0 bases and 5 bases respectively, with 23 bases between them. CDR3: CATSRERRGKSGTNNEQFF. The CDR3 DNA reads TGTGCCACCAGCAGAGAGCGCAGGGGAAAATCGGGCACTAACAATGAGCAGTTCTTC.

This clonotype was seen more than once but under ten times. In DNA, the CDR3 is TGCAGTGCTAGAAAACGGGAGGCCCAGTACTTC. Amino acid sequence: CSARKREAQYF. The chain recombines TRBV20-1 with TRBJ2-5; 7 nucleotides match TRBD2. The CDR3 runs 11 residues. Germline lookup yields CDR1 DFQATT and CDR2 SNEGSKA (reference sequence). J lost 9 bases, V lost 2 bases, and 3 bases had no gene match.

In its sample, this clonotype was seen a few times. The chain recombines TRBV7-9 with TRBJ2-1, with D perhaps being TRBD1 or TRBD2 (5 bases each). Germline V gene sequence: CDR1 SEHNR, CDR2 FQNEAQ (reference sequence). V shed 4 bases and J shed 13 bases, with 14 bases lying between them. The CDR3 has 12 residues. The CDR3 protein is CASSWFRDGQFF. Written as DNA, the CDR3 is TGTGCCAGCAGCTGGTTCCGGGACGGCCAGTTCTTC.

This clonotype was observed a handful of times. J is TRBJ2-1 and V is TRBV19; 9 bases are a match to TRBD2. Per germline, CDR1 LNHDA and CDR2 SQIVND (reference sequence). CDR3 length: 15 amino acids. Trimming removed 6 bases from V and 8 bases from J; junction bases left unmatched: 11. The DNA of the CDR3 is TGTGCCAGTAGCGAGATGGGCGGGAGGGTCGATGAGCAGTTCTTC. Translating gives CASSEMGGRVDEQFF.

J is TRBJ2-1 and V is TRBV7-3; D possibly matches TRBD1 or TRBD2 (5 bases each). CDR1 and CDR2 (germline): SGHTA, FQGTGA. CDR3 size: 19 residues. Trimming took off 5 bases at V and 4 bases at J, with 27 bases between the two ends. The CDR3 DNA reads TGTGCCAGCAGCCCACAGGCGGGTCCGGGACCCCCAGGTTACAATGAGCAGTTCTTC. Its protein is CASSPQAGPGPPGYNEQFF.

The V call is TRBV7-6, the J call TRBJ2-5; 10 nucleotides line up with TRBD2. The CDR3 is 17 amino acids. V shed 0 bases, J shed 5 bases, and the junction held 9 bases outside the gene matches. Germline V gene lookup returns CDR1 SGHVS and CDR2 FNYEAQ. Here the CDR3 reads CASSLALSTAGGETQYF. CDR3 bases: TGTGCCAGCAGCTTAGCGCTAAGTACAGCGGGAGGGGAGACCCAGTACTTC. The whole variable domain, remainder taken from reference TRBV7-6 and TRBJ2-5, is GAGVSQSPRYKVTKRGQDVALRCDPISGHVSLYWYRQALGQGPEFLTYFNYEAQQDKSGLPNDRFSAERPEGSISTLTIQRTEQRDSAMYRCASSLALSTAGGETQYFGPGTRLLVL.

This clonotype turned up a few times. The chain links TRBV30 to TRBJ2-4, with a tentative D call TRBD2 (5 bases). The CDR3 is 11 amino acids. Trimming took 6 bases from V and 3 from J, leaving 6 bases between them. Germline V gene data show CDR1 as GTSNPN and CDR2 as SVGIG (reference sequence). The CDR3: CACGSKNIQYF. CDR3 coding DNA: TGTGCCTGTGGGAGCAAAAACATTCAGTACTTC.

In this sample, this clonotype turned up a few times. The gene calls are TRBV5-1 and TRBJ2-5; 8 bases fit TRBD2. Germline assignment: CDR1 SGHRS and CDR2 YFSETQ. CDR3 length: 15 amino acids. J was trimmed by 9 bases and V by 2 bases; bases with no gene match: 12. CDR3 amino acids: CASSFERGTRNPQYF. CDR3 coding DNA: TGCGCCAGCAGCTTCGAACGCGGGACTAGAAACCCCCAGTACTTC.

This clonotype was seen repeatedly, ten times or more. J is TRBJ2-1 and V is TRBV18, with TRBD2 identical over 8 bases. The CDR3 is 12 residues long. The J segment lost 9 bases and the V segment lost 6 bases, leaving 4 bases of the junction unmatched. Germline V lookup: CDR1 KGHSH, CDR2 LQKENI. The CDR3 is CASSLGGVEQFF. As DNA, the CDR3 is TGTGCCAGCTCCCTCGGGGGGGTTGAGCAGTTCTTC.

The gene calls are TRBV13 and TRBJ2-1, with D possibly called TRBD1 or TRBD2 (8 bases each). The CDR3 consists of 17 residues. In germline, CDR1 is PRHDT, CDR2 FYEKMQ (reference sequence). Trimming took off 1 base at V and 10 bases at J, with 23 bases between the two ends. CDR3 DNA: TGTGCCAGCAGCTTAGACAGGGGGGTAGCGGGATTCGGGGAGCAGTTCTTC. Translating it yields CASSLDRGVAGFGEQFF.

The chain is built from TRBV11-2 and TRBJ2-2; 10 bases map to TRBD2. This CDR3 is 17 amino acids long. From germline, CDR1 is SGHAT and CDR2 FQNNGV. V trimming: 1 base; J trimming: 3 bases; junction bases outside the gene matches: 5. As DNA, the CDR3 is TGTGCCAGCAGCTTAGTCCCAGCGGGAGGGTACACCGGGGAGCTGTTTTTT. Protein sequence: CASSLVPAGGYTGELFF.

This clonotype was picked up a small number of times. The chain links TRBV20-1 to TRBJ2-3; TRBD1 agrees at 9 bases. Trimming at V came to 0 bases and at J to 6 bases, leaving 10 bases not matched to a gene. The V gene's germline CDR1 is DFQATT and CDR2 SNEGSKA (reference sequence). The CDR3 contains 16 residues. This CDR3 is CSARDKGTGHGDTQYF. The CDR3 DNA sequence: TGCAGTGCTAGAGATAAGGGGACAGGGCATGGCGATACGCAGTATTTT.

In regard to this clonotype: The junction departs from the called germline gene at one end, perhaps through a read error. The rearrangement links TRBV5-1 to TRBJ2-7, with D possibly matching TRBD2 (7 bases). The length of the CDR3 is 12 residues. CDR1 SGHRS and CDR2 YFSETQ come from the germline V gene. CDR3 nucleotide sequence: TGCGCCAGCGGGAGGGGGTCCTGCGAGCAGTACTTC. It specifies CASGRGSCEQYF.

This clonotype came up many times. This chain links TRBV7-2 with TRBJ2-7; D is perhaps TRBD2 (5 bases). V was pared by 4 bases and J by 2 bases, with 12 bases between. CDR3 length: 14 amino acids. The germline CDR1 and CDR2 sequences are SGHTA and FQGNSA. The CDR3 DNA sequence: TGTGCCAGCAGCTACAGTCGGGGAACCTACGAGCAGTACTTC. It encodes CASSYSRGTYEQYF.